This passage covers 11 T cell receptor beta chains from one sample sequenced in a study of CD4 T cells in relation to SARS-CoV-2 and coronaviruses. Antigens for these TCRs are unknown. Using immunoSEQ multiplex PCR, the repertoire was profiled, and TCRdb retains in-frame clones only, with some absent. Of tens of thousands of clones in the sample, around 75% were seen once. CD4+ T cells from unexposed donors were obtained before the COVID-19 pandemic (2011-2018). Isolation of CD4+ T cells took place after less than twelve days in culture. Material for sequencing was CD4+ T cells from PBMCs, cultured in vitro. The receptor source for this set is a human donor in good health.

The V call is TRBV6-5, the J call TRBJ1-2; 9 nucleotides align to TRBD1. This CDR3 contains 14 residues. In germline, CDR1 is MNHEY, CDR2 SVGAGI. With 6 bases clipped from V and 8 bases from J, the junction kept 10 bases outside the gene matches. CDR3 region: CASRGNRGLGGYTF. The CDR3 DNA reads TGTGCCAGCAGGGGTAACAGGGGGCTTGGAGGCTACACCTTC.

The rearrangement joins TRBV6-6 to TRBJ1-1; D is undetermined. The V gene's germline CDR1 is MNHNY and CDR2 SVGAGI (reference sequence). The V end was cut by 4 bases, the J end by 7 bases, with 13 bases between. The CDR3 spans 13 residues. The CDR3 coding sequence is TGTGCCAGCAGTTTCGACCGACTTGTTGAAGCTTTCTTT. It is translated as CASSFDRLVEAFF.

The rearrangement joins TRBV12-3 or TRBV12-4 to TRBJ2-1; D may match TRBD1 or TRBD2 (5 bases each). V lost 6 bases and J lost 4, with 10 bases in between. This CDR3 contains 13 residues. CDR3 in amino acids: CASSPGAYNEQFF. CDR3 nucleotide sequence: TGTGCCAGCAGCCCCGGGGCTTACAATGAGCAGTTCTTC.

The gene calls are TRBV5-5 and TRBJ1-5; maybe TRBD1 (5 bases). The CDR3 is made up of 17 amino acids. Germline V CDR1 and CDR2: SGHKS, YYEKEE (reference sequence). Between the trimmed V and J ends, which lost 4 bases and 2 bases, there was a span of 19 bases. The CDR3 here is CASSGGSGHPGNQPQHF. CDR3 coding DNA: TGTGCCAGCAGCGGTGGTAGTGGACATCCGGGCAATCAGCCCCAGCATTTT.

In its sample, this clone was seen once. The chain couples TRBV28 to TRBJ2-7; 9 bases match TRBD2. The germline V gene encodes CDR1 MDHEN and CDR2 SYDVKM. The CDR3 totals 16 residues. With V trimmed by 4 bases and J by 3 bases, 10 bases remained unmatched. CDR3 in DNA: TGTGCCAGCAGTTCCCCTGGGCTAGCGGGGATCTACGAGCAGTACTTC. Protein sequence: CASSSPGLAGIYEQYF.

This clone has only a few counts. The chain recombines TRBV5-6 with TRBJ1-6; 10 bases fit TRBD1. Germline V lookup: CDR1 SGHDT, CDR2 YYEEEE. Unmatched junction bases numbered 6, after V lost 4 bases and J lost 11 bases. The CDR3 runs to 14 residues. The CDR3 sequence: CASSPGQGTAPLHF. For the CDR3, the DNA is TGTGCCAGCAGCCCGGGACAGGGGACGGCACCCCTCCACTTT. Complete variable domain (other parts from reference TRBV5-6 and TRBJ1-6): DAGVTQSPTHLIKTRGQQVTLRCSPKSGHDTVSWYQQALGQGPQFIFQYYEEEERQRGNFPDRFSGHQFPNYSSELNVNALLLGDSALYLCASSPGQGTAPLHFGNGTRLTVT.

The V call is TRBV6-4, the J call TRBJ1-1, with 7 bases lining up with TRBD1. Germline CDR1 is MRHNA and CDR2 is SNTAGT. V lost 5 bases, J lost 1 base, and 4 bases stayed unmatched. CDR3 length: 14 amino acids. The DNA of the CDR3 is TGTGCCAGCAGTCGACAGGGCGGGAACACTGAAGCTTTCTTT. Translated, it gives CASSRQGGNTEAFF.

The chain links TRBV6-1 to TRBJ2-3; no reliable D call. The V and J ends lost 2 bases and 5 bases respectively, with 11 bases between them. The CDR3 loop spans 14 amino acids. In germline, CDR1 is MNHNS, CDR2 SASEGT. Here the CDR3 DNA reads TGTGCCAGCAGTGAATCAGCAGCGCAAGATACGCAGTATTTT. Its protein is CASSESAAQDTQYF.

The J gene is TRBJ2-7, the V gene TRBV7-2, with D perhaps assigned TRBD1 or TRBD2 (5 bases each). Germline V gives CDR1 SGHTA, CDR2 FQGNSA. The CDR3 is made up of 17 amino acids. V shed 0 bases and J shed 5 bases, with 20 bases lying between them. DNA of the CDR3: TGTGCCAGCAGCTTAGCTCCTGGACTCCTCACAGGTGACGAGCAGTACTTC. Its protein product is CASSLAPGLLTGDEQYF.

V gene TRBV7-9 combines with J gene TRBJ1-4, with 9 bases lining up with TRBD1. The CDR3 length is 15 residues. The trim removed 10 bases at V and 8 bases at J, leaving 14 bases unmatched. The germline gives CDR1 SEHNR, CDR2 FQNEAQ (reference sequence). CDR3 in amino acids: CAINVAGQGREKLFF. CDR3 nucleotide sequence: TGTGCCATTAATGTGGCGGGACAGGGTCGGGAAAAACTGTTTTTT.

The rearrangement links TRBV9 to TRBJ2-1, with 16 bases identical to TRBD2. In germline, CDR1 is SGDLS, CDR2 YYNGEE. The CDR3 loop spans 18 amino acids. The trim removed 2 bases at V and 8 bases at J, leaving 10 bases unmatched. CDR3 DNA sequence: TGTGCCAGCAGCGTGGGACTAGCGGGAGGGCCCATATCGGATGAGCAGTTCTTC. Amino acid sequence: CASSVGLAGGPISDEQFF.